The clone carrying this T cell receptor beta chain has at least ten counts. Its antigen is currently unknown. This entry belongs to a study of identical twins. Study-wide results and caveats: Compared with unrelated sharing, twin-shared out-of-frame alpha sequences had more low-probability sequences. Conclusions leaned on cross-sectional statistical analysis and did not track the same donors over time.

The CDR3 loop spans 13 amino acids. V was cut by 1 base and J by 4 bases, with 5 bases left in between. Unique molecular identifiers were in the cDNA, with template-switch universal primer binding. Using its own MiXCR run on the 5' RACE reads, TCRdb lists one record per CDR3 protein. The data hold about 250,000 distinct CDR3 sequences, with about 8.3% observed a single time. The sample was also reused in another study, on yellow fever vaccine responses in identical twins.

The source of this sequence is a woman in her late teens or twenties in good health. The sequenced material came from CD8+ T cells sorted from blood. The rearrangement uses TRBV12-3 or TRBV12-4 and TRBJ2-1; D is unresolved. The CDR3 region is CASSLGQYNEQFF. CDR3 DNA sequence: TGTGCCAGCAGTTTAGGGCAGTACAATGAGCAGTTCTTC.